This TCR beta chain was sequenced for a study of T cell responses to AZD1222 COVID-19 vaccine. Germline values: CDR1 SNHLY, CDR2 FYNNEI. With V trimmed by 6 bases and J by 4 bases, 6 bases remained unmatched. This CDR3 spans 14 amino acids. Using immunoSEQ multiplex PCR, the repertoire was profiled, and TCRdb retains in-frame clones only, with some absent. The profile covers 100,000 to 120,000 clones, with about four fifths appearing a single time and roughly 4.5% taken by the ten largest. The study's findings and limits: Donors in the cohort were predominantly white British and more often female, and clonal diversity was possibly underestimated.

Worth noting for this clone: Its specificity is not known.

This rearrangement joins TRBV2 to TRBJ1-2; 9 bases line up with TRBD1. This receptor was taken from an adult in good health. The specimen comprised peripheral blood, sampled on day 0 of AZD1222 vaccination. CDR3 in amino acids: CASRGQGSSYGYTF. The CDR3 DNA sequence: TGTGCCAGCAGGGGACAGGGTTCGAGCTATGGCTACACCTTC.